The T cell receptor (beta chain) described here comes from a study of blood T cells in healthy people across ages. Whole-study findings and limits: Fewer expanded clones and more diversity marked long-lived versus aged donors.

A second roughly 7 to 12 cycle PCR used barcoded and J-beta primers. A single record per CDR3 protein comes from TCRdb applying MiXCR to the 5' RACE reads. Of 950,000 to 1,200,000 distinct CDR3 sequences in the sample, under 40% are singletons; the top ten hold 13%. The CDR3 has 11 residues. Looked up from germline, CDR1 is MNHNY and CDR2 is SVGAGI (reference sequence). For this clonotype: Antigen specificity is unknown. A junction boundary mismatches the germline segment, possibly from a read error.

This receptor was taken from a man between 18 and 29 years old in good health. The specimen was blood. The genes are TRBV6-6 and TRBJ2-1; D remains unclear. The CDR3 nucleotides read TGTGCCAGCAGCCGCAACAATGGGCAGTTCTTC. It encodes CASSRNNGQFF.